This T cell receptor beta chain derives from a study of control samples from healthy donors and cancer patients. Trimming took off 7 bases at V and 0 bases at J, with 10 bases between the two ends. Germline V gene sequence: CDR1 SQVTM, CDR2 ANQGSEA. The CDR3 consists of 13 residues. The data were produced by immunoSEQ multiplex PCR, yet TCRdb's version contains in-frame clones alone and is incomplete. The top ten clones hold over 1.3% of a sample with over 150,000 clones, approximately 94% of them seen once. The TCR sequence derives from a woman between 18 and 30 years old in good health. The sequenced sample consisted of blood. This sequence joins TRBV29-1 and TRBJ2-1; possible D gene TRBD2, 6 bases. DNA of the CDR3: TGCAGCGCCCGGGACTCCTCCTACAATGAGCAGTTCTTC. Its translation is CSARDSSYNEQFF.